These 6 T cell receptor beta chains originate from one sample sequenced in a study of radiotherapy plus CTLA-4 blockade in lung cancer. Clones were sequenced by immunoSEQ multiplex PCR, and TCRdb holds only the in-frame ones, with some missing. Of some 64,000 clones listed, around 77% were seen once; the top ten hold approximately 4.5%. The source material was peripheral blood, sampled from a patient treated with radiotherapy plus ipilimumab. The receptors were sampled from a human donor with non-small cell lung cancer who had a complete response to radiotherapy plus ipilimumab.

The chain joins TRBV19 to TRBJ2-1; D not certain. With 3 bases removed from V and 9 bases from J, the gap between germline ends came to 9 bases. This CDR3 contains 12 residues. Germline V lookup: CDR1 LNHDA, CDR2 SQIVND (reference sequence). The CDR3: CASSIGSAEQFF. CDR3 DNA: TGTGCCAGTAGTATCGGATCAGCTGAGCAGTTCTTC.

The chain joins TRBV6-1 to TRBJ1-1; 7 nucleotides line up with TRBD1. V lost 3 bases to trimming and J lost 1 base; unmatched junction nucleotides: 8. CDR3 length: 16 residues. Germline CDR1 MNHNS, CDR2 SASEGT. The chain's CDR3 is CASSDMTGFRNTEAFF. The CDR3 coding sequence is TGTGCCAGCAGTGACATGACAGGGTTCAGGAACACTGAAGCTTTCTTT.

This chain uses TRBV2 with TRBJ1-4; D not certain. The CDR3 sequence is 14 residues long. CDR1 and CDR2 (germline): SNHLY, FYNNEI. V was clipped by 6 bases and J by 7 bases, with 15 bases between them. CDR3 region: CASRDGMFSEKLFF. The CDR3 DNA reads as TGTGCCAGCAGGGACGGGATGTTTAGTGAAAAACTGTTTTTT.

This clone is a singleton in its sample. V is TRBV10-3 and J is TRBJ2-1, with TRBD1 as a possible D gene (6 bases). In germline, CDR1 is ENHRY, CDR2 SYGVKD. V dropped 5 bases and J dropped 7 bases, with 15 bases sitting between them. The CDR3 runs to 14 residues. The CDR3: CAISPGQVANEQFF. CDR3 in DNA: TGTGCCATCAGTCCGGGACAAGTCGCAAATGAGCAGTTCTTC.

The chain joins TRBV14 to TRBJ2-6; D is unclear. V was clipped by 6 bases and J by 4 bases, with 10 bases between them. The germline gives CDR1 SGHDN, CDR2 FVKESK. The CDR3 consists of 14 residues. DNA for the CDR3: TGTGCCAGCAGTGATATTTCCGGGGCCAACGTCCTGACTTTC. Amino acid sequence: CASSDISGANVLTF.

CDR3 loop: CASSQPTGGYGYTF. CDR3 DNA sequence: TGCGCCAGCAGCCAGCCGACAGGGGGGTATGGCTACACCTTC. V is TRBV4-1 and J is TRBJ1-2; 9 positions agree with TRBD1. CDR3 length: 14 amino acids. Trimming removed 3 bases from V and 5 bases from J; junction bases left unmatched: 4. CDR1 MGHRA and CDR2 YSYEKL come from the germline V gene.